These 28 T cell receptor beta chains came from one sample sequenced in a study of T cell responses to AZD1222 COVID-19 vaccine. Libraries were prepared by immunoSEQ multiplex PCR; TCRdb keeps only in-frame clonotypes and omits some of them. The sample has 150,000 to 200,000 clones, approximately 91% seen once. The source material was peripheral blood, sampled on day 0 of AZD1222 vaccination. These receptors were collected from an adult in good health.

The chain employs TRBV7-2 and TRBJ1-6, with a possible D match to TRBD1 (5 bases). Germline V gene sequence: CDR1 SGHTA, CDR2 FQGNSA. V lost 6 bases and J 5 bases, leaving 11 bases between the germline ends. The CDR3 is made up of 14 amino acids. CDR3 DNA: TGTGCCAGCAGATCAGGACACCATAATTCACCCCTCCACTTT. It is translated as CASRSGHHNSPLHF.

The chain is built from TRBV15 and TRBJ1-4, with TRBD1 as a possible D gene (6 bases). CDR3 size: 19 residues. Germline lookup yields CDR1 LNHNV and CDR2 YYDKDF (reference sequence). V lost 5 bases to trimming and J lost 0 bases, with 22 bases between them. CDR3 in amino acids: CATSGSPPGRGATNEKLFF. CDR3 nucleotide sequence: TGTGCCACCAGCGGAAGCCCTCCGGGGAGGGGGGCAACTAATGAAAAACTGTTTTTT. The full variable domain, in which reference TRBV15 and TRBJ1-4 provide the parts outside the CDR3, is DAMVIQNPRYQVTQFGKPVTLSCSQTLNHNVMYWYQQKSSQAPKLLFHYYDKDFNNEADTPDNFQSRRPNTSFCFLDIRSPGLGDTAMYLCATSGSPPGRGATNEKLFFGSGTQLSVL.

V is TRBV6-2 or TRBV6-3 and J is TRBJ2-5, with 10 bases identical to TRBD1. V lost 5 bases, J lost 5 bases, and 8 bases stayed unmatched. The V gene's germline CDR1 is MNHEY and CDR2 SVGEGT. The CDR3 is 15 residues long. CDR3 DNA sequence: TGTGCCAGCAGTGGCTCGACAGGGGGCGGGGAGACCCAGTACTTC. It yields the protein CASSGSTGGGETQYF.

V and J are TRBV30 and TRBJ1-1; D is possibly TRBD1 (6 bases). The ends were cut back, 6 bases at V and 1 base at J, with 15 bases in the middle. The CDR3 is made up of 14 amino acids. Germline CDR1 GTSNPN, CDR2 SVGIG (reference sequence). The CDR3 sequence: CACQTQGWNTEAFF. CDR3 DNA sequence: TGTGCCTGCCAAACACAGGGATGGAACACTGAAGCTTTCTTT.

This clone was seen once. V usage is TRBV29-1 and J usage is TRBJ2-2; no clear D gene. CDR1 is SQVTM and CDR2 is ANQGSEA in the germline V gene. Trimming took off 3 bases at V and 6 bases at J, with 5 bases between the two ends. The CDR3 loop spans 11 amino acids. For the CDR3, the DNA is TGCAGCGTTGAGAGCCCCGGGGAGCTGTTTTTT. It yields the protein CSVESPGELFF.

This chain uses TRBV10-3 with TRBJ1-2; the match to TRBD1 covers 9 bases. V dropped 9 bases and J dropped 3; count of bases not matched to a gene: 5. This CDR3 is 13 amino acids long. Germline lookup yields CDR1 ENHRY and CDR2 SYGVKD. The CDR3 coding sequence is TGTGCCATGGGGACAGGGCTATACTATGGCTACACCTTC. This gives the protein CAMGTGLYYGYTF.

The genes are TRBV6-5 and TRBJ2-7; 8 bases align to TRBD1. Trimming took 8 bases from V and 7 from J; bases not matched to a gene: 7. The CDR3 has 12 amino acids. CDR1 is MNHEY and CDR2 is SVGAGI in the germline V gene. CDR3 coding DNA: TGTGCCAGCGGGGACAGGTCCTGGGAGCAGTACTTC. It encodes CASGDRSWEQYF.

This chain connects TRBV30 to TRBJ1-1; unclear D gene. Trimming took off 3 bases at V and 11 bases at J, with 16 bases between the two ends. Looked up from germline, CDR1 is GTSNPN and CDR2 is SVGIG (reference sequence). The CDR3 runs 12 residues. This chain's CDR3 is CAWSHLRVAAFF. For the CDR3, the DNA is TGTGCCTGGAGCCACCTGCGCGTTGCCGCTTTCTTT.

The chain combines TRBV6-2 or TRBV6-3 with TRBJ2-7, with D uncertain. Germline CDR1 is MNHEY and CDR2 is SVGEGT. Trimming stripped 2 bases from V and 6 bases from J, with 8 bases between. The CDR3 is 12 residues long. The CDR3 sequence is CASSYAITEQYF. In DNA, the CDR3 is TGTGCCAGCAGTTACGCTATCACCGAGCAGTACTTC.

This chain uses TRBV5-1 with TRBJ1-1; D gene uncertain. The V gene's germline CDR1 is SGHRS and CDR2 YFSETQ. This CDR3 comprises 13 residues. V was cut by 3 bases and J by 8 bases, with 14 bases left in between. The CDR3 here is CASSSQVSGEAFF. The CDR3 DNA reads as TGCGCCAGCAGCTCCCAAGTGTCGGGCGAAGCTTTCTTT. Full variable domain (rest looked up from reference TRBV5-1 and TRBJ1-1): KAGVTQTPRYLIKTRGQQVTLSCSPISGHRSVSWYQQTPGQGLQFLFEYFSETQRNKGNFPGRFSGRQFSNSRSEMNVSTLELGDSALYLCASSSQVSGEAFFGQGTRLTVV.

V usage is TRBV6-5 and J usage is TRBJ1-1, with 9 bases that match TRBD1. V was clipped by 4 bases and J by 0 bases; unmatched bases: 0. Germline V lookup: CDR1 MNHEY, CDR2 SVGAGI. CDR3 length: 14 amino acids. CDR3 protein: CASSWDRVNTEAFF. CDR3 DNA: TGTGCCAGCAGTTGGGACAGGGTGAACACTGAAGCTTTCTTT.

This clone has a single count. V usage is TRBV7-2 and J usage is TRBJ1-3; D not certain. This CDR3 is 13 amino acids long. Trimming left V 5 bases short and J 0 bases short, with 5 bases between. In germline, CDR1 is SGHTA, CDR2 FQGNSA. The CDR3 here is CASSPDSGNTIYF. The CDR3 DNA is TGTGCCAGCAGCCCAGACTCTGGAAACACCATATATTTT.

The V gene is TRBV24-1, the J gene TRBJ1-1, with no clear D. CDR1 is KGHDR and CDR2 is SFDVKD in the germline V gene. The V gene lost 1 base and the J gene lost 7 bases, with 6 bases spanning the gap. The CDR3 loop spans 12 amino acids. The CDR3 spells CATSDFYGEAFF. The CDR3 coding sequence is TGTGCCACCAGTGATTTCTATGGTGAAGCTTTCTTT.

V gene TRBV7-2 combines with J gene TRBJ1-2, with TRBD1 matching over 8 bases. V shed 5 bases and J 9 bases; nucleotides not matched to a gene: 5. Germline CDR1 and CDR2: SGHTA and FQGNSA. The CDR3 covers 12 residues. The CDR3 region is CASSVRQGSYTF. The CDR3 bases are TGTGCCAGCAGCGTCCGACAGGGGAGCTACACCTTC.

The chain links TRBV7-2 to TRBJ2-1; TRBD1 matches 7 bases. V lost 1 base to trimming and J lost 6 bases; unmatched junction nucleotides: 6. CDR1 and CDR2 from the germline V gene are SGHTA and FQGNSA. The CDR3 covers 15 residues. This chain's CDR3 is CASSLDRGRGNEQFF. In DNA, the CDR3 is TGTGCCAGCAGCTTAGACAGGGGACGAGGCAATGAGCAGTTCTTC.

This chain links TRBV19 with TRBJ1-4; TRBD1 matches 8 bases. The CDR3 is made up of 15 amino acids. The junction had 7 bases not matched to a gene; V was cut back by 5 bases and J by 5 bases. Germline values: CDR1 LNHDA, CDR2 SQIVND (reference sequence). CDR3 nucleotide sequence: TGTGCCAGTAGTTCTACAGGGGGTCGGAATGAAAAACTGTTTTTT. Amino acid sequence: CASSSTGGRNEKLFF.

The rearrangement joins TRBV19 to TRBJ2-3; 12 positions match TRBD2. The V gene's germline CDR1 is LNHDA and CDR2 SQIVND (reference sequence). Trimming removed 1 base from V and 14 bases from J; junction bases left unmatched: 13. The CDR3 extends over 16 amino acids. CDR3 nucleotides: TGTGCCAGTAGTATAGTAGGGGGGACTAGCGGGTCCCGTTCGTATTTT. Protein: CASSIVGGTSGSRSYF.

This chain joins TRBV7-9 and TRBJ2-1, with D perhaps being TRBD1 or TRBD2 (5 bases each). V was clipped by 1 base and J by 9 bases, with 16 bases between them. The germline V gene encodes CDR1 SEHNR and CDR2 FQNEAQ (reference sequence). The CDR3 covers 15 residues. CDR3 residues: CASSLDRLRGGEQFF. The CDR3 nucleotides read TGTGCCAGCAGCTTAGACCGGCTGAGGGGTGGTGAGCAGTTCTTC.

The chain couples TRBV5-5 to TRBJ2-6; D is unresolved. V was clipped by 4 bases and J by 0 bases, with 8 bases between them. Germline CDR1 is SGHKS and CDR2 is YYEKEE (reference sequence). The CDR3 consists of 15 residues. The CDR3 DNA follows: TGTGCCAGCAGCACGGGTAGCTCTGGGGCCAACGTCCTGACTTTC. This encodes CASSTGSSGANVLTF.

The CDR3 region has the DNA TGTGCCAGCAGGAACCCTGGGCCCTACTATAATTCACCCCTCCACTTT. Protein: CASRNPGPYYNSPLHF. V usage is TRBV28 and J usage is TRBJ1-6; D gene uncertain. Germline CDR1 MDHEN, CDR2 SYDVKM. Trimming cost V 6 bases and J 3 bases, with 15 bases left between them. This CDR3 has 16 amino acids.

This rearrangement joins TRBV19 to TRBJ2-2; D unclear. The V and J ends lost 3 bases and 6 bases respectively, with 11 bases between them. Germline V gives CDR1 LNHDA, CDR2 SQIVND (reference sequence). The CDR3 length is 14 residues. This chain's CDR3 is CASSIASASGELFF. The CDR3 nucleotides read TGTGCCAGTAGTATCGCGTCCGCGTCCGGGGAGCTGTTTTTT.

The V gene is TRBV9, the J gene TRBJ2-2, with TRBD2 as a possible D gene (6 bases). Germline V gene sequence: CDR1 SGDLS, CDR2 YYNGEE. V lost 0 bases, J lost 2 bases, and 14 bases lay in between. The CDR3 is made up of 17 amino acids. DNA of the CDR3: TGTGCCAGCAGCGTAGCTGGCGGGACGGTTAACACCGGGGAGCTGTTTTTT. This gives the protein CASSVAGGTVNTGELFF.

V and J are TRBV3-1 (or the pseudogene TRBV3-2) and TRBJ2-6, with D perhaps matching TRBD1 (5 bases). Germline V lookup: CDR1 LGHDT, CDR2 YNNKEL (reference sequence). CDR3 length equals 15 residues. V lost 4 bases and J lost 0, with 7 bases in between. This CDR3 reads CASSLDSSGANVLTF. As DNA, the CDR3 is TGTGCCAGCAGCCTAGACAGCTCTGGGGCCAACGTCCTGACTTTC.

The gene calls are TRBV4-3 and TRBJ2-2; D remains unclear. The CDR3 loop spans 14 amino acids. V was cut by 3 bases and J by 2 bases, with 7 bases left in between. CDR1 LGHNA and CDR2 YSLEER come from the germline V gene. CDR3 in amino acids: CASSQRFNTGELFF. The CDR3 bases are TGCGCCAGCAGCCAGAGGTTTAACACCGGGGAGCTGTTTTTT.

V gene TRBV7-2 combines with J gene TRBJ1-1, with D possibly TRBD1 on 5 matching bases. Germline CDR1 SGHTA, CDR2 FQGNSA. Trimming removed 1 base at V and 8 bases at J, with 11 bases between. The CDR3 loop spans 13 amino acids. CDR3: CASSLGGAGEAFF. The CDR3 DNA reads TGTGCCAGCAGCTTAGGTGGGGCAGGAGAAGCTTTCTTT.

The chain joins TRBV18 to TRBJ2-2, with a weak D call TRBD2 (5 bases). The CDR3 sequence is 14 residues long. V lost 2 bases and J lost 6, with 10 bases in between. Germline CDR1 reads KGHSH; CDR2 reads LQKENI. Here the CDR3 DNA reads TGTGCCAGCTCACCAAGAGGGTCTCCCGGGGAGCTGTTTTTT. Translated: CASSPRGSPGELFF.

This clone was seen just once. The chain is built from TRBV28 and TRBJ2-5; 8 nucleotides match TRBD1. J lost 1 base, V lost 10 bases, and 11 bases had no gene match. Germline CDR1 and CDR2: MDHEN and SYDVKM. The CDR3 length is 15 residues. CDR3 in amino acids: CAILAGTGVQETQYF. CDR3 in DNA: TGTGCCATTTTAGCCGGGACAGGAGTCCAAGAGACCCAGTACTTC.

This clone was seen more than once but under ten times. The chain has TRBV19 and TRBJ1-4; D remains unclear. V lost 3 bases to trimming and J lost 5 bases, with 4 bases between them. This CDR3 has 12 amino acids. CDR1 is LNHDA, CDR2 SQIVND, per germline (reference sequence). CDR3 region: CASSIFNEKLFF. In DNA, the CDR3 is TGTGCCAGTAGTATCTTCAATGAAAAACTGTTTTTT.